A single sample is the source of the 18 T cell receptor beta chains below, sequenced in a study of Ad26.COV2.S vaccination and SARS-CoV-2 variants. The treatment was: around 19 received Ad26.COV2.S at low or high dose, single or two shots; roughly five received placebo; per-sample allocation not given. The study sampled participants on day 63 after the first vaccine or placebo injection. Produced via immunoSEQ multiplex PCR; TCRdb's table is partial and in-frame only. This table holds roughly 270,000 clones, approximately 89% found once. The sequencing here drew on peripheral blood, taken in a trial of Ad26.COV2.S vaccine versus placebo. The source of these receptors is a person aged 18-60 years who received the Ad26.COV2.S COVID-19 vaccine or a placebo.

The chain carries TRBV12-3 or TRBV12-4 and TRBJ2-2; possible D gene TRBD2, 6 bases. V was clipped by 4 bases and J by 7 bases, with 7 bases between them. CDR3 length: 12 residues. The DNA for the CDR3 is TGTGCCAGCAGTTGGGGGGTCGGGGAGCTGTTTTTT. Protein product: CASSWGVGELFF.

The chain uses TRBV7-8 and TRBJ1-1; D is possibly TRBD1 (5 bases). CDR3 length equals 13 residues. Germline CDR1 SGHVS, CDR2 FQNEAQ. V was pared by 2 bases and J by 5 bases, with 9 bases between. CDR3 loop: CASSLLGVTEAFF. The CDR3 nucleotides read TGTGCCAGCAGCTTATTAGGGGTTACTGAAGCTTTCTTT.

The chain couples TRBV6-6 to TRBJ2-7; 7 bases match TRBD1. After removal of 5 bases from V and 1 base from J, the junction contained 8 bases not matched to a gene. This CDR3 is built from 15 residues. Germline loops: CDR1 MNHNY, CDR2 SVGAGI (reference sequence). Here the CDR3 DNA reads TGTGCCAGCAGTATATGGACAGGTCAATCCTACGAGCAGTACTTC. It is translated as CASSIWTGQSYEQYF.

The chain links TRBV9 to TRBJ2-5, with 8 bases aligning to TRBD2. Per the germline V gene, CDR1 is SGDLS and CDR2 is YYNGEE. This CDR3 comprises 13 residues. J was trimmed by 3 bases and V by 2 bases; bases with no gene match: 0. In nucleotides, the CDR3 is TGTGCCAGCAGCGTTAGCGGGAAAGAGACCCAGTACTTC. Translating it yields CASSVSGKETQYF.

The J gene is TRBJ2-7, the V gene TRBV3-1 (or the pseudogene TRBV3-2); D may be TRBD1 or TRBD2 (5 bases each). CDR1 is LGHDT and CDR2 is YNNKEL in the germline V gene (reference sequence). The CDR3 totals 14 residues. V was pared by 4 bases and J by 2 bases, with 12 bases between. CDR3 bases: TGTGCCAGCAGCCCGGGGACGGTAGCCTACGAGCAGTACTTC. This encodes CASSPGTVAYEQYF.

This chain uses TRBV29-1 with TRBJ2-4, with D perhaps matching TRBD2 (6 bases). This CDR3 is 11 amino acids long. From germline, CDR1 is SQVTM and CDR2 ANQGSEA. The CDR3 bases are TGCTCGGTGTTGGAGGGGAACATTCAGTACTTC. Translating gives CSVLEGNIQYF.

The table lists this clone with a few counts. The chain has TRBV12-3 or TRBV12-4 and TRBJ1-1; no clear D gene. The CDR3 runs 12 residues. Trimming took 6 bases from V and 5 from J, leaving 10 bases between them. The CDR3: CASSNGRTEAFF. In DNA form, the CDR3 reads TGTGCCAGCAGCAACGGAAGAACTGAAGCTTTCTTT.

This chain joins TRBV3-1 (or the pseudogene TRBV3-2) and TRBJ1-5, with D perhaps TRBD1 (6 bases). Trimming shortened V by 1 base and J by 3 bases, and 10 bases separated the two germline ends. The CDR3 has 15 residues. Germline CDR1 LGHDT, CDR2 YNNKEL (reference sequence). CDR3 in DNA: TGTGCCAGCAGCCAAGGAGGGGGTTACAATCAGCCCCAGCATTTT. As protein: CASSQGGGYNQPQHF.

The genes are TRBV18 and TRBJ1-4, with D maybe TRBD1 (6 bases). The CDR3 is 13 residues long. The V gene lost 6 bases and the J gene lost 8 bases, with 13 bases spanning the gap. In germline, CDR1 is KGHSH, CDR2 LQKENI. The CDR3 loop is CASSQQGWEKLFF. CDR3 DNA: TGTGCCAGCTCCCAACAGGGTTGGGAAAAACTGTTTTTT.

The genes are TRBV27 and TRBJ2-3; 8 bases agree with TRBD2. This CDR3 is 16 amino acids long. V was clipped by 2 bases and J by 8 bases; unmatched bases: 12. The germline CDR1 and CDR2 sequences are MNHEY and SMNVEV (reference sequence). The CDR3 sequence: CASSLIAGSLGGTQYF. Here the CDR3 DNA reads TGTGCCAGCAGTTTAATAGCGGGGAGCCTTGGGGGTACGCAGTATTTT.

Only a few counts were recorded for this clone. V gene TRBV15 combines with J gene TRBJ1-1; TRBD1 might be the D (5 bases). With 2 bases removed from V and 2 bases from J, the gap between germline ends came to 9 bases. CDR1 is LNHNV, CDR2 YYDKDF, per germline (reference sequence). This CDR3 contains 14 residues. CDR3 coding DNA: TGTGCCACCAGCAGAAGCGGACAAAACACTGAAGCTTTCTTT. It specifies CATSRSGQNTEAFF.

DNA for the CDR3: TGCGCCAGCAGTCAATCCTACATTAAGACAGCAACTTACACAGATACGCAGTATTTT. This translates into CASSQSYIKTATYTDTQYF. This sequence joins TRBV23-1 and TRBJ2-3, with D tentatively TRBD1 (5 bases). TRBV23-1 is annotated as an ORF whose role is uncertain. The CDR3 runs 19 residues. The V gene lost 0 bases and the J gene lost 2 bases, with 21 bases spanning the gap.

The V and J genes are TRBV6-1 and TRBJ2-3, with 7 bases lining up with TRBD2. The ends lost 7 bases at V and 3 bases at J; junction bases unmatched: 10. CDR3 length: 15 amino acids. Germline V gives CDR1 MNHNS, CDR2 SASEGT. The CDR3 region is CASMFGSGWTDTQYF. The CDR3 DNA is TGTGCCAGCATGTTTGGTAGCGGGTGGACAGATACGCAGTATTTT.

This rearrangement joins TRBV7-9 to TRBJ1-1; tentatively, D is TRBD1 (5 bases). Looked up from germline, CDR1 is SEHNR and CDR2 is FQNEAQ (reference sequence). This CDR3 contains 14 residues. Trimming removed 7 bases at V and 1 base at J, with 13 bases between. The DNA of the CDR3 is TGTGCCAGCAACCAGGGAAATCGGAACACTGAAGCTTTCTTT. Protein: CASNQGNRNTEAFF.

This chain connects TRBV6-5 to TRBJ1-1; D is ambiguous. V lost 7 bases and J 3 bases, leaving 15 bases between the germline ends. The CDR3 runs 14 residues. Germline CDR1 is MNHEY and CDR2 is SVGAGI. The CDR3 DNA follows: TGTGCCAGCATTCTACATATGGGGTACACTGAAGCTTTCTTT. Amino acid sequence: CASILHMGYTEAFF.

This rearrangement joins TRBV7-2 to TRBJ1-2; D gene ambiguous. V lost 3 bases to trimming and J lost 6 bases, with 11 bases between them. The CDR3 is 13 amino acids. Per germline, CDR1 SGHTA and CDR2 FQGNSA. Here the CDR3 reads CASSLAGYDGYTF. The CDR3 DNA is TGTGCCAGCAGCTTGGCGGGGTATGATGGCTACACCTTC.

The rearrangement links TRBV5-1 to TRBJ2-3, with D unclear. The CDR3 length is 13 residues. Trimming took off 4 bases at V and 5 bases at J, with 11 bases between the two ends. The germline V gene encodes CDR1 SGHRS and CDR2 YFSETQ. For the CDR3, the DNA is TGCGCCAGCAGCATAAACACACGAGATACGCAGTATTTT. It encodes CASSINTRDTQYF.

The chain couples TRBV6-5 to TRBJ2-3, with D maybe TRBD1 (7 bases). There are 15 residues in the CDR3. V lost 5 bases and J lost 5, with 17 bases in between. The V gene's germline CDR1 is MNHEY and CDR2 SVGAGI. The CDR3 sequence is CASSIQGGPRDTQYF. CDR3 DNA: TGTGCCAGCAGTATCCAGGGGGGCCCCAGAGATACGCAGTATTTT.